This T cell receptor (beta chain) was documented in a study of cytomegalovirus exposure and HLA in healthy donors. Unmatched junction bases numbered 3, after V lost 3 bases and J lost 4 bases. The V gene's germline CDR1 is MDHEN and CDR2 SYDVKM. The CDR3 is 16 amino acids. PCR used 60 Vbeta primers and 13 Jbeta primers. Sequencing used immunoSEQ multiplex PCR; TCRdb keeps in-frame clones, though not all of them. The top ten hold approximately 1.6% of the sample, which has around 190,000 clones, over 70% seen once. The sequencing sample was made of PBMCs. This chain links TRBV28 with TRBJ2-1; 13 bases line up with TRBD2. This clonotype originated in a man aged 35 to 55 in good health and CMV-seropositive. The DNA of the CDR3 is TGTGCCAGCAGTTTCAGGGGACTAGCGGGATACAATGAGCAGTTCTTC. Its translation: CASSFRGLAGYNEQFF.